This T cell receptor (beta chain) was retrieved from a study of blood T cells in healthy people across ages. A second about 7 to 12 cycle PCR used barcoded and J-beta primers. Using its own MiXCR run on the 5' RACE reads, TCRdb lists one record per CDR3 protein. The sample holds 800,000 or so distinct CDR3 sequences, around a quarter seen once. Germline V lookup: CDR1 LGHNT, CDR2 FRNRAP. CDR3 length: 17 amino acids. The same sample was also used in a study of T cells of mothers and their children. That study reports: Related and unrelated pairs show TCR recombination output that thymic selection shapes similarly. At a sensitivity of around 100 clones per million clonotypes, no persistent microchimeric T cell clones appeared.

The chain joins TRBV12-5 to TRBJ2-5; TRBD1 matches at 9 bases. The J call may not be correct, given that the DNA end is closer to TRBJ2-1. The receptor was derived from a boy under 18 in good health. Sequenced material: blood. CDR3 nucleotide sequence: TGTGCTAGTGGTTTGGTTGACCGGGACAGGGTCTACAATGAGCAGTTCTTC. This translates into CASGLVDRDRVYNEQFF.